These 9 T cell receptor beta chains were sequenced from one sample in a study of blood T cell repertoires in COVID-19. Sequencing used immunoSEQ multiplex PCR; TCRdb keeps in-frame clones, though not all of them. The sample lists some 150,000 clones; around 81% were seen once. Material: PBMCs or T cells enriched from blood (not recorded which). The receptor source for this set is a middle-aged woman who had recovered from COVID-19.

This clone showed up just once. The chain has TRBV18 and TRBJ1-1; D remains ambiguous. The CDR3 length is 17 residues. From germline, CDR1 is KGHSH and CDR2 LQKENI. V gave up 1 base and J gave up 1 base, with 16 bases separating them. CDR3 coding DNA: TGTGCCAGCTCACCACGTATCCCTAGGCAGCAGAACACTGAAGCTTTCTTT. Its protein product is CASSPRIPRQQNTEAFF. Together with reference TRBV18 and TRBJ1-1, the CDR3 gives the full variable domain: NAGVMQNPRHLVRRRGQEARLRCSPMKGHSHVYWYRQLPEEGLKFMVYLQKENIIDESGMPKERFSAEFPKEGPSILRIQQVVRGDSAAYFCASSPRIPRQQNTEAFFGQGTRLTVV.

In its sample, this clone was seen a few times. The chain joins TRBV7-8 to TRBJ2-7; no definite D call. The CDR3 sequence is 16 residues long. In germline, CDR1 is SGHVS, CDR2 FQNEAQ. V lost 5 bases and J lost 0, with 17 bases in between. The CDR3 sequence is CASSPIRVRSSYEQYF. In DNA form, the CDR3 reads TGTGCCAGCAGCCCAATCCGGGTTAGAAGCTCCTACGAGCAGTACTTC.

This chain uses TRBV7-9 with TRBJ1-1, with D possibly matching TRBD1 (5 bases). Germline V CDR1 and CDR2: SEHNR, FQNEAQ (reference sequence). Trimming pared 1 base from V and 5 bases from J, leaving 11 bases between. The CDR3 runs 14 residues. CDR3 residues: CASSLEQGRTEAFF. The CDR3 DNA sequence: TGTGCCAGCAGCTTAGAGCAGGGCAGGACTGAAGCTTTCTTT.

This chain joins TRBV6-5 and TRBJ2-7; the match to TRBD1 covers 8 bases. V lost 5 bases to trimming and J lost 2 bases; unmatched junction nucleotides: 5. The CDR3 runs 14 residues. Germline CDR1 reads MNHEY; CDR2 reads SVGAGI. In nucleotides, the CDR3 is TGTGCCAGCAGTAGGACAGGGCTAACCTACGAGCAGTACTTC. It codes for CASSRTGLTYEQYF.

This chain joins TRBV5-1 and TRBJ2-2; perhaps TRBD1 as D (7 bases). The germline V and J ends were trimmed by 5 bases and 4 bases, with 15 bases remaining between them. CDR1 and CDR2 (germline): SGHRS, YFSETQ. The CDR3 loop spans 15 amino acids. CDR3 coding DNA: TGCGCCAGCAGGGGCACAGGGGACTTCACCGGGGAGCTGTTTTTT. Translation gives CASRGTGDFTGELFF.

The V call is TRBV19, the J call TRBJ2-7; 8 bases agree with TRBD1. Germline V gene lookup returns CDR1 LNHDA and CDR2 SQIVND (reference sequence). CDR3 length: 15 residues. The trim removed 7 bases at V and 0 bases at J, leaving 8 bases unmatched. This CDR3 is CASTWDRSTSYEQYF. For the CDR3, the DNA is TGTGCCAGTACCTGGGACAGGTCCACCTCCTACGAGCAGTACTTC.

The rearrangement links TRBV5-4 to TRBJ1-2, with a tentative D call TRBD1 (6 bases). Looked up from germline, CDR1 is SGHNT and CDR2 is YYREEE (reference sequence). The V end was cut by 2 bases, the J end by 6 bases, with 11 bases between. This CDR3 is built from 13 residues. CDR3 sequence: CASSLNRENGYTF. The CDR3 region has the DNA TGTGCCAGCAGCTTAAACAGGGAAAATGGCTACACCTTC.

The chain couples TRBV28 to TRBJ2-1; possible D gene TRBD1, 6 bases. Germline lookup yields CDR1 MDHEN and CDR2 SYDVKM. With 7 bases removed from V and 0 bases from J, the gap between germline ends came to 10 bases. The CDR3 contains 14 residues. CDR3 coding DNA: TGTGCCAGCAAGCAACAGGGCTCCTACAATGAGCAGTTCTTC. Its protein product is CASKQQGSYNEQFF.

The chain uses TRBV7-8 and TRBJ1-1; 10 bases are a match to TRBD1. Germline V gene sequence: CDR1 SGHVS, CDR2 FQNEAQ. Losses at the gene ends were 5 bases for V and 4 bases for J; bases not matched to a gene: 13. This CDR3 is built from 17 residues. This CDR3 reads CASSTRDRGQRVTEAFF. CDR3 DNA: TGTGCCAGCAGCACCCGGGACAGGGGCCAGAGGGTCACTGAAGCTTTCTTT.